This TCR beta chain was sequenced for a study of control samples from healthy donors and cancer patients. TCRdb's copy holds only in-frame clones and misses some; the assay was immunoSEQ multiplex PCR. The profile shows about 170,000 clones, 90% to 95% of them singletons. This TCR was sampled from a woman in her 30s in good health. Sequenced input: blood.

CDR3 in amino acids: CASRPGTSGRDTQYF. DNA for the CDR3: TGTGCCAGCAGGCCCGGGACTAGCGGGAGGGATACGCAGTATTTT. The J gene is TRBJ2-3, the V gene TRBV11-3, with 15 bases aligning to TRBD2. V dropped 6 bases and J dropped 6; count of bases not matched to a gene: 4. The germline V gene encodes CDR1 SGHNT and CDR2 YENEEA. The CDR3 is 15 amino acids.